Below, 28 T cell receptor beta chains from the same sample are listed, as sequenced in a study of T cell repertoires in cytomegalovirus infection. TCRdb re-derived calls from the reads in MiXCR, one entry per CDR3 protein. The sample holds approximately 200,000 distinct CDR3 sequences; 28% are singletons and the top ten take 30% to 35%. The specimen sequenced was PBMCs. The receptor set was obtained from a human donor in good health (CMV status not recorded). Some clones in this sample may be carry-over from other donors' samples.

This chain uses TRBV5-1 with TRBJ1-1; 8 bases map to TRBD1. V lost 0 bases and J lost 4; bases outside the gene matches: 8. Germline CDR1 is SGHRS and CDR2 is YFSETQ. The CDR3 has 16 residues. Here the CDR3 reads CASSLAIDRGGTEAFF. In DNA, the CDR3 is TGCGCCAGCAGCTTGGCCATAGACAGGGGAGGCACTGAAGCTTTCTTT.

This clonotype showed up many times. The chain couples TRBV7-2 to TRBJ1-1; D ambiguous. The V end was cut by 2 bases, the J end by 0 bases, with 10 bases between. CDR3 size: 15 residues. Per germline, CDR1 SGHTA and CDR2 FQGNSA. This chain's CDR3 is CASSLNGRMNTEAFF. In DNA, the CDR3 is TGTGCCAGCAGCTTAAATGGGCGAATGAACACTGAAGCTTTCTTT.

V gene TRBV5-1 combines with J gene TRBJ2-2; 7 bases are shared with TRBD1. Germline CDR1 SGHRS, CDR2 YFSETQ. V lost 2 bases to trimming and J lost 8 bases; unmatched junction nucleotides: 9. The CDR3 is 15 residues long. The DNA of the CDR3 is TGCGCCAGCAGCTTTGAGGACGACAGGGCAGGGGAGCTGTTTTTT. It is translated as CASSFEDDRAGELFF. Filled out from reference TRBV5-1 and TRBJ2-2, the complete variable domain reads KAGVTQTPRYLIKTRGQQVTLSCSPISGHRSVSWYQQTPGQGLQFLFEYFSETQRNKGNFPGRFSGRQFSNSRSEMNVSTLELGDSALYLCASSFEDDRAGELFFGEGSRLTVL.

This clonotype was recorded many times. CDR3 protein: CASSLNRVRGEAFF. The CDR3 nucleotides are TGTGCCAGCAGCTTAAACAGGGTTAGGGGTGAAGCTTTCTTT. The gene calls are TRBV7-2 and TRBJ1-1; possible D gene TRBD1, 6 bases. This CDR3 contains 14 residues. The V and J ends lost 2 bases and 7 bases respectively, with 14 bases between them. The germline V gene encodes CDR1 SGHTA and CDR2 FQGNSA.

This clonotype was seen at least ten times. The rearrangement joins TRBV27 to TRBJ1-1, with D perhaps TRBD1 (6 bases). V lost 5 bases and J lost 1, with 11 bases in between. The CDR3 spans 14 residues. CDR1 is MNHEY and CDR2 is SMNVEV in the germline V gene (reference sequence). CDR3 coding DNA: TGTGCCAGCAGTCCTGACAGGCAGAACACTGAAGCTTTCTTT. This codes for CASSPDRQNTEAFF.

The CDR3 loop reads CASSQGTGATNEKLFF. For the CDR3, the DNA is TGCGCCAGCAGCCAAGGAACAGGAGCAACTAATGAAAAACTGTTTTTT. The chain carries TRBV4-1 and TRBJ1-4, with D possibly TRBD1 on 5 matching bases. The CDR3 length is 16 residues. Trimming left V 1 base short and J 0 bases short, with 9 bases between. The V gene's germline CDR1 is MGHRA and CDR2 YSYEKL.

The rearrangement joins TRBV7-6 to TRBJ1-1; D ambiguous. Trimming removed 1 base from V and 7 bases from J, with 10 bases in between. The CDR3 length is 13 residues. Germline V lookup: CDR1 SGHVS, CDR2 FNYEAQ. The CDR3 DNA reads TGTGCCAGCAGCTTAGGGGCCGGTGGTGAAGCTTTCTTT. This codes for CASSLGAGGEAFF.

The J gene is TRBJ2-2, the V gene TRBV19; 7 bases are shared with TRBD1. V lost 3 bases, J lost 10 bases, and 8 bases stayed unmatched. The CDR3 runs 14 residues. Germline CDR1 and CDR2: LNHDA and SQIVND (reference sequence). Written as DNA, the CDR3 is TGTGCCAGTAGTATTGCGACAGGGCTTACGGAGCTGTTTTTT. Protein product: CASSIATGLTELFF.

The chain recombines TRBV20-1 with TRBJ1-2; the D is unclear. The CDR3 is 13 residues long. Trimming left V 6 bases short and J 1 base short, with 12 bases between. Germline CDR1 and CDR2: DFQATT and SNEGSKA (reference sequence). CDR3 DNA sequence: TGCAGTGCACTTCACACAGTTAACTATGGCTACACCTTC. Translated: CSALHTVNYGYTF.

The chain has TRBV6-2 or TRBV6-3 and TRBJ1-4, with a tentative D call TRBD1 (5 bases). From germline, CDR1 is MNHEY and CDR2 SVGEGT. Trimming took off 6 bases at V and 8 bases at J, with 19 bases between the two ends. The CDR3 has 15 amino acids. The CDR3 region has the DNA TGTGCCAGCAGCTCCAGGGATCGGAATAAGGAAAAACTGTTTTTT. Translation: CASSSRDRNKEKLFF.

V and J are TRBV5-8 and TRBJ1-5; no firm D call. Germline CDR1 SGHTS, CDR2 YDEGEE. The ends were cut back, 0 bases at V and 7 bases at J, with 2 bases in the middle. This CDR3 has 11 residues. The CDR3 region has the DNA TGTGCCAGCAGCTTGGAACAGCCCCAGCATTTT. Translation: CASSLEQPQHF.

At least ten counts were recorded for this clonotype. This sequence joins TRBV7-2 and TRBJ2-5; D is uncertain. This CDR3 spans 13 amino acids. The germline gives CDR1 SGHTA, CDR2 FQGNSA. The V and J ends lost 2 bases and 4 bases respectively, with 8 bases between them. CDR3 residues: CASSLPRTETQYF. The CDR3 DNA sequence: TGTGCCAGCAGCTTACCCAGGACAGAGACCCAGTACTTC. The variable domain in full, with the rest retrieved from reference TRBV7-2 and TRBJ2-5, is GAGVSQSPSNKVTEKGKDVELRCDPISGHTALYWYRQSLGQGLEFLIYFQGNSAPDKSGLPSDRFSAERTGGSVSTLTIQRTQQEDSAVYLCASSLPRTETQYFGPGTRLLVL.

The chain carries TRBV7-6 and TRBJ2-7; 9 bases agree with TRBD1. Germline loops: CDR1 SGHVS, CDR2 FNYEAQ. This CDR3 spans 13 amino acids. V was clipped by 4 bases and J by 7 bases; unmatched bases: 5. The CDR3 nucleotides read TGTGCCAGCAGCTCGCACAGGGGGCCAGAGCAGTACTTC. Translation: CASSSHRGPEQYF.

This clonotype was seen a handful of times. The rearrangement joins TRBV10-3 to TRBJ2-7, with a tentative D call TRBD1 (6 bases). The V gene lost 5 bases and the J gene lost 2 bases, with 13 bases spanning the gap. Germline CDR1 ENHRY, CDR2 SYGVKD. This CDR3 has 14 residues. The CDR3 is CAISRLTGPYEQYF. Here the CDR3 DNA reads TGTGCCATCAGTCGACTAACAGGGCCCTACGAGCAGTACTTC.

The chain links TRBV29-1 to TRBJ2-1; D remains ambiguous. The CDR3 extends over 13 amino acids. Trimming shortened V by 4 bases and J by 1 base, and 8 bases separated the two germline ends. Germline V gene lookup returns CDR1 SQVTM and CDR2 ANQGSEA. The chain's CDR3 is CSVGPGSYNEQFF. CDR3 in DNA: TGCAGCGTTGGCCCGGGTTCCTACAATGAGCAGTTCTTC.

CDR3 DNA sequence: TGTGCCAGCAGCTCTACCGGCTCGGCTAATGAAAAACTGTTTTTT. Translating gives CASSSTGSANEKLFF. The chain is built from TRBV7-2 and TRBJ1-4; D call uncertain. The V gene's germline CDR1 is SGHTA and CDR2 FQGNSA. V gave up 4 bases and J gave up 3 bases, with 12 bases separating them. The CDR3 has 15 amino acids.

The chain is built from TRBV29-1 and TRBJ1-2, with D hard to call. With 2 bases removed from V and 6 bases from J, the gap between germline ends came to 13 bases. The germline V gene has CDR1 SQVTM and CDR2 ANQGSEA. The CDR3 runs to 13 residues. CDR3 in DNA: TGCAGCGTTGAATGGGCCTTGAAGCATGGCTACACCTTC. Translation: CSVEWALKHGYTF. Combining the CDR3 with reference TRBV29-1 and TRBJ1-2 gives the whole variable domain SAVISQKPSRDICQRGTSLTIQCQVDSQVTMMFWYRQQPGQSLTLIATANQGSEATYESGFVIDKFPISRPNLTFSTLTVSNMSPEDSSIYLCSVEWALKHGYTFGSGTRLTVV.

The gene calls are TRBV6-2 or TRBV6-3 and TRBJ2-1; 13 bases are shared with TRBD2. The CDR3 consists of 16 residues. Trimming at V came to 5 bases and at J to 1 base, leaving 2 bases not matched to a gene. CDR1 is MNHEY, CDR2 SVGEGT, per germline. The CDR3 sequence is CASSRTSGGSYNEQFF. The CDR3 DNA is TGTGCCAGCAGTCGGACTAGCGGGGGATCCTACAATGAGCAGTTCTTC.

The V call is TRBV20-1, the J call TRBJ2-7, with D tentatively TRBD1 (5 bases). Germline CDR1 is DFQATT and CDR2 is SNEGSKA (reference sequence). V gave up 0 bases and J gave up 5 bases, with 14 bases separating them. The CDR3 loop spans 14 amino acids. The CDR3 bases are TGCAGTGCTAGAGATGGGGCAGGGTTAGACGAGCAGTACTTC. It yields the protein CSARDGAGLDEQYF.

This clonotype was detected only a few times. The chain couples TRBV28 to TRBJ1-5; possibly TRBD1 for D (6 bases). V was clipped by 5 bases and J by 6 bases, with 17 bases between them. The CDR3 spans 15 residues. Germline V gene lookup returns CDR1 MDHEN and CDR2 SYDVKM. The CDR3 DNA reads TGTGCCAGCAGTGATATGGGACAAACCTTTCAGCCCCAGCATTTT. Its protein is CASSDMGQTFQPQHF.

The gene calls are TRBV14 and TRBJ2-1, with D perhaps TRBD1 or TRBD2 (7 bases each). This CDR3 comprises 17 residues. The germline V gene has CDR1 SGHDN and CDR2 FVKESK. V was cut by 3 bases and J by 2 bases, with 17 bases left in between. CDR3 sequence reads: CASSHLQGGGAYNEQFF. The CDR3 DNA is TGTGCCAGCAGCCATCTCCAGGGGGGGGGTGCCTACAATGAGCAGTTCTTC.

The chain couples TRBV7-2 to TRBJ1-1; D is unresolved. This CDR3 contains 14 residues. With 5 bases removed from V and 1 base from J, the gap between germline ends came to 11 bases. In germline, CDR1 is SGHTA, CDR2 FQGNSA. The chain's CDR3 is CASSRTMENTEAFF. The CDR3 DNA reads as TGTGCCAGCAGCAGAACAATGGAGAACACTGAAGCTTTCTTT. The complete variable domain, with remaining parts taken from reference TRBV7-2 and TRBJ1-1, reads GAGVSQSPSNKVTEKGKDVELRCDPISGHTALYWYRQSLGQGLEFLIYFQGNSAPDKSGLPSDRFSAERTGGSVSTLTIQRTQQEDSAVYLCASSRTMENTEAFFGQGTRLTVV.

This clonotype was observed at least ten times. The chain recombines TRBV7-2 with TRBJ1-4; weak D call: TRBD1 (5 bases). CDR1 and CDR2 (germline): SGHTA, FQGNSA. V gave up 1 base and J gave up 10 bases, with 13 bases separating them. This CDR3 is 14 amino acids long. CDR3 sequence reads: CASSLVEGEGKLFF. DNA for the CDR3: TGTGCCAGCAGCTTAGTCGAAGGGGAGGGAAAACTGTTTTTT.

V is TRBV5-4 and J is TRBJ2-5, with 7 bases matching TRBD2. The length of the CDR3 is 15 residues. In germline, CDR1 is SGHNT, CDR2 YYREEE (reference sequence). With V trimmed by 3 bases and J by 3 bases, 8 bases remained unmatched. The CDR3 DNA reads as TGTGCCAGCAGCTCCCCTGGGGCGGGAGAAGAGACCCAGTACTTC. It translates to CASSSPGAGEETQYF.

There are a few counts of this clonotype. The chain joins TRBV6-2 or TRBV6-3 to TRBJ2-3; D may match TRBD1 or TRBD2 (6 bases each). The CDR3 loop spans 13 amino acids. Germline V gene sequence: CDR1 MNHEY, CDR2 SVGEGT. Deletions cut 8 bases from V and 5 bases from J, with 14 bases between. For the CDR3, the DNA is TGTGCCAGCCGGGGGCCAGCACTAGATACGCAGTATTTT. Translating it yields CASRGPALDTQYF.

The rearrangement uses TRBV6-2 or TRBV6-3 and TRBJ2-2; maybe TRBD2 (6 bases). Between the trimmed V and J ends, which lost 6 bases and 6 bases, there was a span of 17 bases. This CDR3 contains 15 residues. Germline V gives CDR1 MNHEY, CDR2 SVGEGT. CDR3 DNA sequence: TGTGCCAGCAGATCCCGGGGGAGAGAGGCCGGGGAGCTGTTTTTT. Protein sequence: CASRSRGREAGELFF.

This chain uses TRBV7-6 with TRBJ1-4; 7 bases fit TRBD1. This CDR3 spans 16 amino acids. V was clipped by 5 bases and J by 0 bases; unmatched bases: 6. Germline loops: CDR1 SGHVS, CDR2 FNYEAQ. The CDR3 DNA reads as TGTGCCAGCAGCACGGGACAGAGTGCAACTAATGAAAAACTGTTTTTT. It codes for CASSTGQSATNEKLFF.

Only one count was recorded for this clonotype. The genes are TRBV28 and TRBJ2-1; D possibly uses TRBD1 or TRBD2 (5 bases each). CDR1 and CDR2 from the germline V gene are MDHEN and SYDVKM. V shed 6 bases and J shed 5 bases, with 14 bases lying between them. CDR3 length: 14 amino acids. CDR3 nucleotides: TGTGCCAGCAGAGAGGGGCTAGGGGACAATGAGCAGTTCTTC. Amino acids: CASREGLGDNEQFF. Combining the CDR3 with reference TRBV28 and TRBJ2-1 gives the whole variable domain DVKVTQSSRYLVKRTGEKVFLECVQDMDHENMFWYRQDPGLGLRLIYFSYDVKMKEKGDIPEGYSVSREKKERFSLILESASTNQTSMYLCASREGLGDNEQFFGPGTRLTVL.